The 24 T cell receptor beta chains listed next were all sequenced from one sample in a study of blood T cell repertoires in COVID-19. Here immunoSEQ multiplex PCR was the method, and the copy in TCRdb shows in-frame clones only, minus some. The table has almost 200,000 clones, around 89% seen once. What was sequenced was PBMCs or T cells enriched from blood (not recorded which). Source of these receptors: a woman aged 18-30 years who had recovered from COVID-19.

CDR3 protein: CASSGTGGRYNEQFF. The DNA of the CDR3 is TGTGCCAGCAGTGGGACAGGGGGCAGGTACAATGAGCAGTTCTTC. This sequence joins TRBV2 and TRBJ2-1, with 11 bases lining up with TRBD1. Per the germline V gene, CDR1 is SNHLY and CDR2 is FYNNEI. The length of the CDR3 is 15 residues. V lost 4 bases and J lost 4; bases outside the gene matches: 3.

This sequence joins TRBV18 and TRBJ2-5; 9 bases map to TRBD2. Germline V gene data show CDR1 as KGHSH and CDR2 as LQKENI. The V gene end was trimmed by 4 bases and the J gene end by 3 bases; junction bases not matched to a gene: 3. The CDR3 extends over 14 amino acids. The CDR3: CASSRGGAEETQYF. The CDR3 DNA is TGTGCCAGCTCACGCGGGGGGGCCGAAGAGACCCAGTACTTC.

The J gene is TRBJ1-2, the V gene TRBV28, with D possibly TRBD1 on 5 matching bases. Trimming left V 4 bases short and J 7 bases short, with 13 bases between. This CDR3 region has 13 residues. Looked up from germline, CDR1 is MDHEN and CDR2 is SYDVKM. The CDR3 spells CASSSVRQFGYTF. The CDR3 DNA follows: TGTGCCAGCAGTTCCGTCAGACAGTTTGGCTACACCTTC.

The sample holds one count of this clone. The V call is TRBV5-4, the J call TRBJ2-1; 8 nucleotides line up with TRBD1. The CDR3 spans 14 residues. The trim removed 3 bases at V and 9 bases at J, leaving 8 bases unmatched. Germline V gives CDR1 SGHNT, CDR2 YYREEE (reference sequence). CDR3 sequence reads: CASSWGTGRGEQFF. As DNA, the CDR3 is TGTGCCAGCAGCTGGGGGACAGGCCGCGGTGAGCAGTTCTTC. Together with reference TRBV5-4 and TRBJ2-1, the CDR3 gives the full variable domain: ETGVTQSPTHLIKTRGQQVTLRCSSQSGHNTVSWYQQALGQGPQFIFQYYREEENGRGNFPPRFSGLQFPNYSSELNVNALELDDSALYLCASSWGTGRGEQFFGPGTRLTVL.

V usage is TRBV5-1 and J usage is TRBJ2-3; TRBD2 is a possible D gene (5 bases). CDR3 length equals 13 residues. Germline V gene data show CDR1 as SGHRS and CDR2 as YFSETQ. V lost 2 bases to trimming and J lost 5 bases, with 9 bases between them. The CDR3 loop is CASSFDGEDTQYF. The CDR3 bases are TGCGCCAGCAGCTTTGACGGGGAAGATACGCAGTATTTT.

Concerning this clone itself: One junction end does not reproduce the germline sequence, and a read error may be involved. CDR3 in DNA: TGTGCCAGCATTGACTCGTTAAGAGAAGGAAACACCATATATTTT. As protein: CASIDSLREGNTIYF. The chain is built from TRBV6-4 and TRBJ1-3; no clear D. The CDR3 contains 15 residues. Germline-derived CDR1 and CDR2 are MRHNA and SNTAGT.

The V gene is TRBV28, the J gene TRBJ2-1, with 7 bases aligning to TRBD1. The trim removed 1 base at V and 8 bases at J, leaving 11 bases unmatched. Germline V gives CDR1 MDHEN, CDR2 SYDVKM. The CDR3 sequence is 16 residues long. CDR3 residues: CASSLSSVTGKDEQFF. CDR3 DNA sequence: TGTGCCAGCAGTTTATCGTCTGTGACAGGGAAAGATGAGCAGTTCTTC.

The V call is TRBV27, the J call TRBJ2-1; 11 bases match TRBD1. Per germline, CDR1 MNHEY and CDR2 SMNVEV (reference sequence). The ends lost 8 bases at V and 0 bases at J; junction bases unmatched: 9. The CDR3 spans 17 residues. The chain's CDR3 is CASQRTGTGGSYNEQFF. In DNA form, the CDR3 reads TGTGCCAGCCAAAGAACCGGGACAGGGGGCTCCTACAATGAGCAGTTCTTC.

In nucleotides, the CDR3 is TGTGCCTGGAGTGTCACAGAGAACACTGAAGCTTTCTTT. Its protein is CAWSVTENTEAFF. This chain links TRBV30 with TRBJ1-1; no clear D. This CDR3 has 13 amino acids. The germline gives CDR1 GTSNPN, CDR2 SVGIG (reference sequence). Trimming took 0 bases from V and 1 from J, leaving 6 bases between them.

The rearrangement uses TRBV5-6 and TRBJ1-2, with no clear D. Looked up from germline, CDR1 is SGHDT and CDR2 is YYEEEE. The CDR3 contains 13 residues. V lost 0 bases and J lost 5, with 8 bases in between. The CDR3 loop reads CASSLGSGYGYTF. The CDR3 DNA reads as TGTGCCAGCAGCTTGGGTTCGGGGTATGGCTACACCTTC.

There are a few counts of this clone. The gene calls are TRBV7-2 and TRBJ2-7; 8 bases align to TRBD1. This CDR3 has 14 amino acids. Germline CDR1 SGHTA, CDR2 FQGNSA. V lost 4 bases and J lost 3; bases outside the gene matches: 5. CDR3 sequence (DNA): TGTGCCAGCAGCTCCGGGACAGGCATCTACGAGCAGTACTTC. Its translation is CASSSGTGIYEQYF.

CDR3 nucleotide sequence: TGTGCCAGCTCACCACCGACCTCGTGGGAGTCTGAAGCTTTCTTT. As protein: CASSPPTSWESEAFF. The rearrangement links TRBV18 to TRBJ1-1, with unresolved D. The germline gives CDR1 KGHSH, CDR2 LQKENI. This CDR3 is 15 amino acids long. V gave up 0 bases and J gave up 6 bases, with 14 bases separating them.

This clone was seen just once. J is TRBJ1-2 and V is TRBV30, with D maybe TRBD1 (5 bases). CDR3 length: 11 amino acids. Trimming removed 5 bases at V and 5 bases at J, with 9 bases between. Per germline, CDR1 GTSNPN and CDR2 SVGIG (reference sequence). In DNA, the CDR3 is TGTGCCTGGGGACACGGGTATGGCTACACCTTC. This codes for CAWGHGYGYTF.

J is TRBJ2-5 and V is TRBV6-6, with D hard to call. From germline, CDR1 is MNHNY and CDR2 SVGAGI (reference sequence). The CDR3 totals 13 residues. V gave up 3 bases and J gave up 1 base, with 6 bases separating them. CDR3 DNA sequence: TGTGCCAGCAGTTATGAGGCCCAAGAGACCCAGTACTTC. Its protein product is CASSYEAQETQYF.

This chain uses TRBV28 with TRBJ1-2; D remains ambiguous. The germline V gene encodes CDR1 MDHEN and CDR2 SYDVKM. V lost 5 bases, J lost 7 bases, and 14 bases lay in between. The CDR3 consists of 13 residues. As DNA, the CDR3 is TGTGCCAGCAGTGAAGTCTTCAGCGGTGGCTACACCTTC. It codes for CASSEVFSGGYTF.

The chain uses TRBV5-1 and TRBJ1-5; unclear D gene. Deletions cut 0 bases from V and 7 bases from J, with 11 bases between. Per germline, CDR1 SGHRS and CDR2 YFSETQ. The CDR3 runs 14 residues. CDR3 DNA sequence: TGCGCCAGCAGCTTGGGAGGCTCGAAGCAGCCCCAGCATTTT. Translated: CASSLGGSKQPQHF.

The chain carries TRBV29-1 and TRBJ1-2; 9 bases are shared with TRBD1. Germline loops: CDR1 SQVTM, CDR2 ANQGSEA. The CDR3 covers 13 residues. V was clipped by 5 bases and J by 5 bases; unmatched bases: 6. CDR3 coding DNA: TGCAGCGTTACGACAGGGGGGGATTATGGCTACACCTTC. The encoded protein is CSVTTGGDYGYTF.

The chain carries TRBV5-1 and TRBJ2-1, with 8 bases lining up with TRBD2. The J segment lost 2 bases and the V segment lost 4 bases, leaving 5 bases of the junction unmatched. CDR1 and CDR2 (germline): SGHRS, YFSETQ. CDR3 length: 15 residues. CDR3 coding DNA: TGCGCCAGCAGCGAGGGACTAGACACCTACAATGAGCAGTTCTTC. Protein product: CASSEGLDTYNEQFF.

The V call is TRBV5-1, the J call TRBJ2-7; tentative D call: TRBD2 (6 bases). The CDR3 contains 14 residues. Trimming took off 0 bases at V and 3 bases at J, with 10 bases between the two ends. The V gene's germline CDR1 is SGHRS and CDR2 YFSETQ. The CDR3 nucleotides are TGCGCCAGCAGCTTGGCTCAGGGAGGCTACGAGCAGTACTTC. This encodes CASSLAQGGYEQYF.

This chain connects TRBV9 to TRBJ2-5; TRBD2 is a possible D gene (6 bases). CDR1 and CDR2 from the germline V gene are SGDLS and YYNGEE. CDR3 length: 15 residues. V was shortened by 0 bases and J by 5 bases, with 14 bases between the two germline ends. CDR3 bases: TGTGCCAGCAGCGTAGGGAGGGCGCACTGGGAGACCCAGTACTTC. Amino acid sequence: CASSVGRAHWETQYF.

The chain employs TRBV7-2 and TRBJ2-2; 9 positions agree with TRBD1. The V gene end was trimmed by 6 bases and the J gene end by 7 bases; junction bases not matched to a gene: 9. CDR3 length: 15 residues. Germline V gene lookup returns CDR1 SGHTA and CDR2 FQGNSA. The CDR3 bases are TGTGCCAGCAGGTCCAGACAGGGGGGTATCGGGGAGCTGTTTTTT. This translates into CASRSRQGGIGELFF.

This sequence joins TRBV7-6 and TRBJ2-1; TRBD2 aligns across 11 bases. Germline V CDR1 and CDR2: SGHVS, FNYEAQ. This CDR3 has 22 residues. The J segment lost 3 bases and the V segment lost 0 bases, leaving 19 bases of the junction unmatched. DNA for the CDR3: TGTGCCAGCAGCTTAGCACCCCCTTTCCTCCCCCCGACTAGCGGGGACTACAATGAGCAGTTCTTC. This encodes CASSLAPPFLPPTSGDYNEQFF. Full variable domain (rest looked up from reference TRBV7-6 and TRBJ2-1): GAGVSQSPRYKVTKRGQDVALRCDPISGHVSLYWYRQALGQGPEFLTYFNYEAQQDKSGLPNDRFSAERPEGSISTLTIQRTEQRDSAMYRCASSLAPPFLPPTSGDYNEQFFGPGTRLTVL.

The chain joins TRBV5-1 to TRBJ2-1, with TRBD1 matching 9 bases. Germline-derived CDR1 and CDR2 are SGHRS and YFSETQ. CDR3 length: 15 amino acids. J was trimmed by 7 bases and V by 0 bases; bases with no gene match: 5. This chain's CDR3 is CASSLVQGAGNEQFF. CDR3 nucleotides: TGCGCCAGCAGCTTGGTACAGGGGGCGGGGAATGAGCAGTTCTTC.

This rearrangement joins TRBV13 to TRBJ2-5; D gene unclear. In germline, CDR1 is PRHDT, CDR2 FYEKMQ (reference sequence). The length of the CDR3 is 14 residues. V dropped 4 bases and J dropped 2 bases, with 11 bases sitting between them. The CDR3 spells CASSSTPFQETQYF. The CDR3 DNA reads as TGTGCCAGCAGCTCTACCCCTTTTCAAGAGACCCAGTACTTC.